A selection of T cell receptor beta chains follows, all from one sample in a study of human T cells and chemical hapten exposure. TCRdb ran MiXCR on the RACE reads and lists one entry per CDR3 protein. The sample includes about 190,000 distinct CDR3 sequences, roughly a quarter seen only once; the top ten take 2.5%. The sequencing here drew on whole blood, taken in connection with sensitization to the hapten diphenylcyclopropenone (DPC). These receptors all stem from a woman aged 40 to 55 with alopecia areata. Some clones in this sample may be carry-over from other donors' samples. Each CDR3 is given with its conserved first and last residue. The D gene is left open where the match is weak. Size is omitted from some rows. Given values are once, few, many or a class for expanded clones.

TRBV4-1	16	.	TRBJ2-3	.	TGCGCCAGCAGCCAAGATTGGCAGGGCTCCACAGATACGCAGTATTTT	CASSQDWQGSTDTQYF
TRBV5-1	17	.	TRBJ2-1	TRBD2	TGCGCCAGCAGCTTGGATGGGGGGAGGGGCTCCTACAATGAGCAGTTCTTC	CASSLDGGRGSYNEQFF
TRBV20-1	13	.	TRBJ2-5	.	TGCAGTGCCGCAGGACGTACCCAAGAGACCCAGTACTTC	CSAAGRTQETQYF
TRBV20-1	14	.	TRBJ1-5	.	TGCAGTGCCCGCTGGAGAACCGGGAATCAGCCCCAGCATTTT	CSARWRTGNQPQHF
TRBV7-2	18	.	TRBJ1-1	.	TGTGCCAGCAGCTTTACCCCGGTTGGCGCTGCAGGGAACACTGAAGCTTTCTTT	CASSFTPVGAAGNTEAFF
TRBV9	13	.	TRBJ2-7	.	TGTGCCAGCAGCGTAGATCCCTTCTACGAGCAGTACTTC	CASSVDPFYEQYF
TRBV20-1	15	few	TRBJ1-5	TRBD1	TGCAGTGCTAGGACAGGGGCATATAGCAATCAGCCCCAGCATTTT	CSARTGAYSNQPQHF
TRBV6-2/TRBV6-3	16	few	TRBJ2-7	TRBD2	TGTGCCAGCAGACCCTTCGGACTAGCGATCTCCTACGAGCAGTACTTC	CASRPFGLAISYEQYF
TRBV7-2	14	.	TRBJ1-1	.	TGTGCCAGCAGCTTAGCCGGACAGAGCACTGAAGCTTTCTTT	CASSLAGQSTEAFF
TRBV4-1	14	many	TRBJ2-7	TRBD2	TGCGCCAGCAGCCAAGAACTAGCGGGAGACTTCCGCCACTTC	CASSQELAGDFRHF
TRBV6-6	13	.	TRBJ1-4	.	TGTGCCAGCAGGGACAGTTCCTATGAAAAACTGTTTTTT	CASRDSSYEKLFF